This TCR beta chain was obtained from a study of blood T cell repertoires in COVID-19. Study at large: Both acute and convalescent COVID-19 samples were obtained from the United States, Italy and Spain. T cells, B-cell-depleted T cells, or PBMCs supplied cDNA or gDNA.

CDR1 is MNHEY and CDR2 is SMNVEV in the germline V gene (reference sequence). V lost 3 bases, J lost 5 bases, and 16 bases lay in between. CDR3 size: 15 residues. Authors' analysis steps: Amplification from reference gene primers served as the basis for estimated nucleated cell counts. The table came from immunoSEQ multiplex PCR; TCRdb's copy has only in-frame clones and leaves some out. The V and J calls and clone size are taken from that table; D and trimming were inferred from the DNA. The sample lists approximately 140,000 clones; about four fifths were seen once. The chain links TRBV27 to TRBJ1-1; possibly TRBD1 for D (5 bases). The receptor comes from a human donor with acute or convalescent COVID-19. The donor label of this sample is uncertain. Sequencing was done on a sample of peripheral blood. The CDR3 region has the DNA TGTGCCAGCAGTTTCCTCCCCCCAGGGTGGACTGAAGCTTTCTTT. Its translation is CASSFLPPGWTEAFF.